Below, one TCR beta chain is given with its context. Other DNA sequences of this sample code for an identical CDR3. The sample is drawn from a study of shared clonotypes between healthy human individuals. Across the study: A donor's plate count was three for CD4 naive and three for CD4 memory; CD8 naive had two and CD8 memory one.

Germline CDR1 reads SEHNR; CDR2 reads FQNEAQ (reference sequence). V lost 4 bases, J lost 0 bases, and 5 bases lay in between. This CDR3 has 13 residues. At deep level, the assay was performed. Sorted-subset replicate PCR reactions contained roughly 200 ng DNA, corresponding to about 30,000 T cell genomes. The assay was immunoSEQ multiplex PCR, and TCRdb's table has in-frame clones only and misses some. The table includes 1.5 million to 1.9 million clones, roughly 98% detected once. The TCR comes from a man under 40 in good health. The chain uses TRBV7-9 and TRBJ2-3; weak D call: TRBD2 (5 bases). Sequencing used naive CD4+ T cells sorted from blood. Subset indicated: CD45RA+ positively selected. The CDR3 protein is CASSSGSTDTQYF. CDR3 in DNA: TGTGCCAGCAGCTCGGGAAGCACAGATACGCAGTATTTT.